This T cell receptor beta chain emerged from a study of CD8+ T cells in alopecia areata. On the study more broadly: By percentage of affected scalp area, the severity of treated patients was scored.

The CDR3 runs to 14 residues. CDR1 and CDR2 (germline): SGHVS, FQNEAQ. Trimming took off 0 bases at V and 4 bases at J, with 9 bases between the two ends. The sample's treatment: oral pan-JAK inhibitor, 5-10 mg twice daily. Details on this clone: What it binds is not known.

General study points: TCR sharing was clearer in mice than between patients, perhaps partly owing to patient HLA diversity.

Reverse transcription of extracted RNA yielded cDNA, which provided the sequencing template. Assay used: immunoSEQ multiplex PCR; TCRdb lists only in-frame clones, some missing. The sample records roughly 120,000 clones, about 60% being singletons. The source of this sequence is a human donor with alopecia areata. Sequenced here: CD8+ T cells sorted from blood, sampled at week 24, from a patient treated with tofacitinib. The rearrangement joins TRBV7-8 to TRBJ2-5; D is ambiguous. CDR3 sequence (DNA): TGTGCCAGCAGCTTAGCTAAGCGCCTAGAGACCCAGTACTTC. It is translated as CASSLAKRLETQYF.